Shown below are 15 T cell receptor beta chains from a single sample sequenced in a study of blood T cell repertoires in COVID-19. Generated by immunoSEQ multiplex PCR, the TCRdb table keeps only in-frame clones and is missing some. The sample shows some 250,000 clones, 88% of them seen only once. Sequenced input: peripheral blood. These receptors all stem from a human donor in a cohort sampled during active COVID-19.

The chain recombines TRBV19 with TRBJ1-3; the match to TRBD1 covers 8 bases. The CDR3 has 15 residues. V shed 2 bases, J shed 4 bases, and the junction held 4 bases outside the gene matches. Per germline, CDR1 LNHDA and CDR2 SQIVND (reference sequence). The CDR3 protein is CASSIWDRSGNTIYF. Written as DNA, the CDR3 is TGTGCCAGTAGTATATGGGACAGGAGCGGAAACACCATATATTTT.

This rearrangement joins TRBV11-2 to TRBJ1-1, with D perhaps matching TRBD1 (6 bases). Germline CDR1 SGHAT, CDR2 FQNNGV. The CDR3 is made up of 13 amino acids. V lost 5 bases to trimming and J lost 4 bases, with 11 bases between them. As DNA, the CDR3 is TGTGCCAGCAGCCCGGACAGAATCACTGAAGCTTTCTTT. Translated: CASSPDRITEAFF.

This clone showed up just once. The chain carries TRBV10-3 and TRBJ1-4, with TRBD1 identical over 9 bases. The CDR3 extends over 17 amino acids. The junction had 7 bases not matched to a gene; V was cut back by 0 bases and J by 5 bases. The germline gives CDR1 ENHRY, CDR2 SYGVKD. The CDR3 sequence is CAISESSWGTGNEKLFF. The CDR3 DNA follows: TGTGCCATCAGTGAGTCGAGTTGGGGGACAGGGAATGAAAAACTGTTTTTT.

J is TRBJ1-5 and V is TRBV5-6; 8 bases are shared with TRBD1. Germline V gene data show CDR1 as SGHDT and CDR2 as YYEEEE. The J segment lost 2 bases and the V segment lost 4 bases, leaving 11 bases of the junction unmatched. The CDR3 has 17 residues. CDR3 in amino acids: CASSQRRGQGGNQPQHF. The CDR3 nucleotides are TGTGCCAGCAGCCAGAGGCGAGGACAGGGCGGCAATCAGCCCCAGCATTTT.

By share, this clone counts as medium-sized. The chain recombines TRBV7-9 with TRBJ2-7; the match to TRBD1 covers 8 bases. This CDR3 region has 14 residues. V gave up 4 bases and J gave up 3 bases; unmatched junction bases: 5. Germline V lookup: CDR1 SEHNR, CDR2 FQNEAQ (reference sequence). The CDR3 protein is CASSSRDRHYEQYF. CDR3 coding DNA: TGTGCCAGCAGCTCCCGGGACAGGCACTACGAGCAGTACTTC.

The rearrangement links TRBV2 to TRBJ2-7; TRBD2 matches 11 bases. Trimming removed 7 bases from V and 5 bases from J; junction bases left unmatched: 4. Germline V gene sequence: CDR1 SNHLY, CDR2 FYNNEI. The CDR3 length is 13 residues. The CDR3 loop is CASTTLAGDEQYF. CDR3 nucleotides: TGTGCCAGCACGACACTAGCGGGAGACGAGCAGTACTTC.

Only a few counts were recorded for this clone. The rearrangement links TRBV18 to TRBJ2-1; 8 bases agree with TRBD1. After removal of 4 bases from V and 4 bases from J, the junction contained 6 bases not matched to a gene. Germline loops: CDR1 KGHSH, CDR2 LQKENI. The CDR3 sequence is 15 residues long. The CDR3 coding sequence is TGTGCCAGCTCACGGACAGGGAGGATATACAATGAGCAGTTCTTC. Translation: CASSRTGRIYNEQFF.

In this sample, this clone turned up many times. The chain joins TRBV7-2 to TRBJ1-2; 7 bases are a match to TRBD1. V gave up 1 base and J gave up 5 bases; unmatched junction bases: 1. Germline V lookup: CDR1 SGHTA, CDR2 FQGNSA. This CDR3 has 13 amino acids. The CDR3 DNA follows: TGTGCCAGCAGCTTAGAACAGGGGTATGGCTACACCTTC. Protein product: CASSLEQGYGYTF. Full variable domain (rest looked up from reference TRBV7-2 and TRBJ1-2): GAGVSQSPSNKVTEKGKDVELRCDPISGHTALYWYRQSLGQGLEFLIYFQGNSAPDKSGLPSDRFSAERTGGSVSTLTIQRTQQEDSAVYLCASSLEQGYGYTFGSGTRLTVV.

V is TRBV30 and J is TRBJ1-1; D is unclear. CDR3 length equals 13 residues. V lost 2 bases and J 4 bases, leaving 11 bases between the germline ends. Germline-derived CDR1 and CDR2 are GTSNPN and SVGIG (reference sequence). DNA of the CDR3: TGTGCCTGGAGTAGCGAACGGGGCACTGAAGCTTTCTTT. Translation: CAWSSERGTEAFF.

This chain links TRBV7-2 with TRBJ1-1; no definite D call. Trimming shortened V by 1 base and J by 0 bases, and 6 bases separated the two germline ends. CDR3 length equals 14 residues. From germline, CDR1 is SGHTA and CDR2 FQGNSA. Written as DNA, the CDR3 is TGTGCCAGCAGCTTAGTCCCGTTGAACACTGAAGCTTTCTTT. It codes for CASSLVPLNTEAFF.

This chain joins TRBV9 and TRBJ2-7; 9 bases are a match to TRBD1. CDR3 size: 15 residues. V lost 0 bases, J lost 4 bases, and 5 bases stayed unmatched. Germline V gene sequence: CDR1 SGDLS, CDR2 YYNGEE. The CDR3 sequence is CASSVGTGADYEQYF. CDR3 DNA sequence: TGTGCCAGCAGCGTAGGGACAGGGGCTGATTACGAGCAGTACTTC. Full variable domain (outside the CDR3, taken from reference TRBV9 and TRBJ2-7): DSGVTQTPKHLITATGQRVTLRCSPRSGDLSVYWYQQSLDQGLQFLIQYYNGEERAKGNILERFSAQQFPDLHSELNLSSLELGDSALYFCASSVGTGADYEQYFGPGTRLTVT.

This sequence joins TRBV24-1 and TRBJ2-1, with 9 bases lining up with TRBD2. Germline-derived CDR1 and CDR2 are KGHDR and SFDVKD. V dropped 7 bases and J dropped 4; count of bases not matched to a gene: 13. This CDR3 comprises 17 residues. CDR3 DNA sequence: TGTGCCACCAGGAGGGGGCTAGCGGGAACCTTATACAATGAGCAGTTCTTC. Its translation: CATRRGLAGTLYNEQFF.

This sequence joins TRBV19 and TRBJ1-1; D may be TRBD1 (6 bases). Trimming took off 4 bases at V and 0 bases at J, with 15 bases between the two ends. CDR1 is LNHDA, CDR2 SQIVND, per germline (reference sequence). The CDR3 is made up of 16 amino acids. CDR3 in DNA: TGTGCCAGTAGTACCCGACCCGGGGGGCTGAACACTGAAGCTTTCTTT. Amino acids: CASSTRPGGLNTEAFF.

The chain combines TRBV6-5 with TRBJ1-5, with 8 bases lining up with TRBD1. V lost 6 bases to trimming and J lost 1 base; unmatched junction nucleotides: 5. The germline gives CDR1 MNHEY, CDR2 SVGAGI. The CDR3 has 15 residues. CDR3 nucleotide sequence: TGTGCCAGCAGGAGACAGGGGCCGAGCAATCAGCCCCAGCATTTT. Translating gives CASRRQGPSNQPQHF.

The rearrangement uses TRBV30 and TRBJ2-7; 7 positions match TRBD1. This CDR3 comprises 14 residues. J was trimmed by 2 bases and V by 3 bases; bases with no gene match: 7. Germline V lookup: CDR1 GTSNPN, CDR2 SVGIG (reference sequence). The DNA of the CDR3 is TGTGCCTGGAGGGCACCGGGACAGCCCTACGAGCAGTACTTC. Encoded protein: CAWRAPGQPYEQYF.